This T cell receptor (beta chain) stems from a study of long-term antiretroviral therapy in people with HIV (dated by TCRdb to between 2021 and 2024). For the wider study: The earliest samples were collected roughly a decade before the 2015 WHO recommendation for immediate ART, at a time when ART was usually postponed until CD4 counts fell. No cross-contamination during QIAcube processing was shown when test extractions of a monoclonal T-cell line were performed alongside about 30 polyclonal samples. A total of 150 to 200 cryopreserved PBMC samples came from around 30 adults with confirmed HIV infection and were collected serially over a mean of about 6 years (range 1-12). Among the approximately 30 participants with HIV, eleven to twelve were female. This retrospective serial study examined whether starting ART and sustained HIV suppression were associated with changes in the composition and diversity of the TRB repertoire in peripheral blood.

The immunoSEQ hsTCRB v3.0 assay was used at survey level resolution to sequence the TRB variable region. The target sequencing depth for TRB was about 35,000-50,000 T-cell genomes per sample. An Illumina MiSeq with a v3 150-cycle kit was used to sequence the pooled TRB libraries. The original pipeline was this. Repertoire analysis ran in R within a reproducible Nextflow workflow covering QC, data transformation and analysis. LymphoSeq2, an R package for exploring AIRR-Seq data, was used to implement the custom analyses. After excluding a few samples that yielded fewer than 5000 total TRB sequences, 150 to 200 HIV repertoires remained for analysis. Among the 170 to 200 HIV repertoires that were kept, 59 were collected before ART initiation and around 130 were collected after ART initiation. Each repertoire was downsampled to 5000 TRB nucleotide sequences, and summary statistics were averaged across 100 downsampling iterations. The analysis kept only TRB sequences whose CDR3 regions were at least seven amino acids long. Diversity was assessed using a clonality score derived from Shannon entropy and using the Gini coefficient. Repertoire networks linked the top 5000 CDR3 amino acid sequences whenever two sequences differed by an edit distance of one. GLIPH2 predicted antigen specificity groups and MHC restriction for TRB CDR3 amino acid sequences. Known CMV, EBV, HIV or tissue antigen associations were flagged by matching CDR3 amino acid sequences against VDJdb and McPAS-TCR. Pre-ART, post-ART and control groups were compared with Wilcoxon signed-rank tests and Holm-Bonferroni correction. This is the immuneACCESS table as TCRdb keeps it, with only in-frame sequences that have V and J called. A part of the clones is gone; compared with another copy, unresolved V genes explain less than half, and the rest is unexplained. The V and J calls and the clone size are those of that table, but D and trimming were determined from the DNA. The sample data list some 21,000 clones, and 76% of these were observed just once. More than 9% of the sample is taken by the ten largest.

Worth noting for this clone: The specificity of this receptor is unknown. Per-nucleotide qualities are absent, and no much larger clonotype sits a single base away.

Participants were included only if at least one PBMC sample before ART initiation and at least two post-ART samples were available. Every participant with HIV received treatment in the United States of America. Before DNA extraction, cryopreserved samples containing about 1-10 million PBMC were thawed and washed. At the time of the earliest PBMC sample for each participant with HIV, ages ranged from roughly 23 to 60 years. Each participant contributed PBMC samples from 1-4 timepoints before ART initiation and 2-8 timepoints after ART initiation, with a median of 7 samples. For every participant, serial HIV viral load, CD4+ T-cell count, ART history and demographic data were obtained. Using a Qiagen kit on a QIAcube, genomic DNA was extracted from unsorted PBMC, with samples processed in batches of 12. CDR1 and CDR2 are drawn from the germline V gene: SGHAT, FQNNGV. The junction carries 16 bases between V and J, which are trimmed by 2 bases and 5 bases respectively. From the cysteine through the phenylalanine, the CDR3 covers 16 amino acids. Just CDR3 DNA is preserved here, 48 bases in frame from base 1.

Overall study results and their limits: ART initiation was associated with a significant increase in TRB diversity, but diversity stayed significantly below transplant donor controls even after long-term ART. Since PBMC availability was limited, sequencing covered only the TCR beta chain, with no alpha chain pairing. The samples were dated from about 2004 to 2018, and the ART regimens that were used may be less effective than current ART regimens. HIV repertoires had narrower CDR3 length ranges than controls, and the network structure suggested an antigen-experienced repertoire that shifted only slightly toward naive after ART. Expanded TRB clones identified before ART initiation dominated the repertoire at all time points, although this dominance fluctuated and declined in many PLHIV after ART. Unsorted PBMC were profiled instead of sorted CD4+ and CD8+ T cells because pre-ART samples had limited cell numbers. Inferences about post-ART repertoire changes were limited because no data were available on ART adherence, viral resistance or therapy changes.

Sample: unsorted PBMCs, taken about 21 months before starting antiretroviral therapy. The chain uses TRBV11-2 and TRBJ2-1; no D segment can be confidently identified. The sequence derives from a woman between 40 and 50 years old with HIV. The DNA sequence is given as TGTGCCAGCAGCTTAAGTAGTTACAATGTCCACAATGAGCAGTTCTTC. It codes for CASSLSSYNVHNEQFF. Full variable domain (CDR3 extended with the reference TRBV11-2 and TRBJ2-1 proteins): EAGVAQSPRYKIIEKRQSVAFWCNPISGHATLYWYQQILGQGPKLLIQFQNNGVVDDSQLPKDRFSAERLKGVDSTLKIQPAKLEDSAVYLCASSLSSYNVHNEQFFGPGTRLTVL.